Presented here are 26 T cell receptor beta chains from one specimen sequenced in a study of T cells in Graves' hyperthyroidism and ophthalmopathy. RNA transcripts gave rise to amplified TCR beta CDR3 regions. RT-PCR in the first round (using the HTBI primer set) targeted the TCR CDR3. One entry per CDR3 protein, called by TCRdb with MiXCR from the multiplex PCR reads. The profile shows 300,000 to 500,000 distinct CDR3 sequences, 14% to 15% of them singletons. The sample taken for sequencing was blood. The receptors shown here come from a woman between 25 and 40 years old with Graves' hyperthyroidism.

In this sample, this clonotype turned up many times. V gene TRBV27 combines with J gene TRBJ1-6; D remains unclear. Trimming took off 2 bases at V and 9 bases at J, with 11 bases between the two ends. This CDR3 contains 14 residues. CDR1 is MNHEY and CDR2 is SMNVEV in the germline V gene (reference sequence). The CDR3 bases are TGTGCCAGCAGTTTAGGAGCCTTCAGTTCACCCCTCCACTTT. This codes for CASSLGAFSSPLHF.

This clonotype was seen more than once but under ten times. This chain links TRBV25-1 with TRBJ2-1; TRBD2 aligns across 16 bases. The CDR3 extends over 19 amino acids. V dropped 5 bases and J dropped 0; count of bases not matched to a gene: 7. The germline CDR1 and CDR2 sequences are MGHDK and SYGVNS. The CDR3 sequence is CASSSTGLAGGSSYNEQFF. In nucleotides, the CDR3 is TGTGCCAGCAGTTCTACGGGACTAGCGGGAGGGAGCTCCTACAATGAGCAGTTCTTC. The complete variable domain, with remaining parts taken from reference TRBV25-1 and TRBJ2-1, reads EADIYQTPRYLVIGTGKKITLECSQTMGHDKMYWYQQDPGMELHLIHYSYGVNSTEKGDLSSESTVSRIRTEHFPLTLESARPSHTSQYLCASSSTGLAGGSSYNEQFFGPGTRLTVL.

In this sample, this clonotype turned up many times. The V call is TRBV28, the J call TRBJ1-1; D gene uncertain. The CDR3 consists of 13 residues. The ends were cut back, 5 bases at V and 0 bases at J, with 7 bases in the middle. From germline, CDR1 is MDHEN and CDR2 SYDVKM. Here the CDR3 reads CASSHHMNTEAFF. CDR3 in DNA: TGTGCCAGCAGTCACCACATGAACACTGAAGCTTTCTTT. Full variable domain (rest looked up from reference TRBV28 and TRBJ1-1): DVKVTQSSRYLVKRTGEKVFLECVQDMDHENMFWYRQDPGLGLRLIYFSYDVKMKEKGDIPEGYSVSREKKERFSLILESASTNQTSMYLCASSHHMNTEAFFGQGTRLTVV.

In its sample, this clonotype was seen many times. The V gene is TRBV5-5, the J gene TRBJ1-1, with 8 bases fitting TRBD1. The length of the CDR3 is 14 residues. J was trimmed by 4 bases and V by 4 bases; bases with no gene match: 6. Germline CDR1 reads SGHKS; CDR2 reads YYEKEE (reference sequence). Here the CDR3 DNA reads TGTGCCAGCAGCCCACGGACAGGGCCCACTGAAGCTTTCTTT. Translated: CASSPRTGPTEAFF.

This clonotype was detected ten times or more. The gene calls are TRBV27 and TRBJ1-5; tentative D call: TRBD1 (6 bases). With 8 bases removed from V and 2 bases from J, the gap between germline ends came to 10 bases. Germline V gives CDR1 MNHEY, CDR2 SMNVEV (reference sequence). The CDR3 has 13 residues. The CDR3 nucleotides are TGTGCCAGCGGGGGGCGAGGCAATCAGCCCCAGCATTTT. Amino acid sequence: CASGGRGNQPQHF.

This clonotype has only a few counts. CDR3 coding DNA: TGTGCCAGCAGTGAAGGACGCAGGGGGTTTTCTGGTGGCTACACCTTC. This codes for CASSEGRRGFSGGYTF. The chain employs TRBV2 and TRBJ1-2, with 7 bases aligning to TRBD1. The CDR3 length is 16 residues. Unmatched junction bases numbered 12, after V lost 1 base and J lost 7 bases. Germline CDR1 and CDR2: SNHLY and FYNNEI.

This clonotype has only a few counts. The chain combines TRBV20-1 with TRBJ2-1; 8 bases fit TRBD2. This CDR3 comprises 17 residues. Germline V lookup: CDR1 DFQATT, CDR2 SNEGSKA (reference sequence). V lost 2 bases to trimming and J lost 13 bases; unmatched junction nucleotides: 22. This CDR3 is CSARPHEGLVGTNPQFF. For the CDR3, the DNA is TGCAGTGCTAGACCCCACGAGGGACTAGTGGGAACAAATCCCCAGTTCTTC.

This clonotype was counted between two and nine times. This CDR3 reads CASSAAGGKGVYEQYF. In DNA form, the CDR3 reads TGTGCCAGCAGCGCCGCGGGCGGGAAAGGGGTCTACGAGCAGTACTTC. The rearrangement uses TRBV9 and TRBJ2-7; D may be TRBD2 (6 bases). Trimming pared 3 bases from V and 3 bases from J, leaving 19 bases between. This CDR3 has 16 residues. The germline V gene encodes CDR1 SGDLS and CDR2 YYNGEE.

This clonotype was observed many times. CDR3 in DNA: TGCAGCGTGGAACAGGGGGACGAGCAGTACTTC. It yields the protein CSVEQGDEQYF. The V call is TRBV29-1, the J call TRBJ2-7; 8 bases agree with TRBD1. With V trimmed by 6 bases and J by 5 bases, 3 bases remained unmatched. Looked up from germline, CDR1 is SQVTM and CDR2 is ANQGSEA. CDR3 length equals 11 residues.

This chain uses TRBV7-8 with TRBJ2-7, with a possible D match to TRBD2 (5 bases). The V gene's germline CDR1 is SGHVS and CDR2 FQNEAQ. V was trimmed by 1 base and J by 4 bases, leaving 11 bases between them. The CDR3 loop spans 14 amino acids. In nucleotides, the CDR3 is TGTGCCAGCAGCTTAGGGACTCGCCCTTACGAGCAGTACTTC. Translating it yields CASSLGTRPYEQYF.

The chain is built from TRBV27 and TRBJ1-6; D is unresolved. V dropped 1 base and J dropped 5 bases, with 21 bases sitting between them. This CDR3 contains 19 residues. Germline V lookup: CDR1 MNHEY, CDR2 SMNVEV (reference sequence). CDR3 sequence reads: CASSLWSVLANQDNSPLHF. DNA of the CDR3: TGTGCCAGCAGTTTATGGTCTGTGTTGGCCAACCAGGATAATTCACCCCTCCACTTT.

CDR3 protein: CASSPNGGGIYGYTF. The CDR3 DNA sequence: TGTGCCAGCAGCCCCAATGGGGGGGGGATCTATGGCTACACCTTC. This chain connects TRBV7-2 to TRBJ1-2; TRBD1 might be the D (5 bases). CDR1 is SGHTA, CDR2 FQGNSA, per germline. The CDR3 length is 15 residues. V was pared by 5 bases and J by 4 bases, with 17 bases between.

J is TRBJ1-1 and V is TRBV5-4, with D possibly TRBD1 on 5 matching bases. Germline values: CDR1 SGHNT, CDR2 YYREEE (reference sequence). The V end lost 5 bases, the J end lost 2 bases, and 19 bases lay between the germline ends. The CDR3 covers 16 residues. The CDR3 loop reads CASRWGGDEVNTEAFF. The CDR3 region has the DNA TGTGCCAGCAGGTGGGGGGGGGACGAGGTAAACACTGAAGCTTTCTTT.

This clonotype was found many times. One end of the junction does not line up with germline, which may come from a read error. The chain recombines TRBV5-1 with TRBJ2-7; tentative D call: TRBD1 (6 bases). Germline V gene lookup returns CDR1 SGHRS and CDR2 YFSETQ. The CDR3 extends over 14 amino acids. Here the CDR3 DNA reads TGTGCCAGCAGTTTATCAGGGGCCTCCTACGAGCAGTACTTC. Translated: CASSLSGASYEQYF.

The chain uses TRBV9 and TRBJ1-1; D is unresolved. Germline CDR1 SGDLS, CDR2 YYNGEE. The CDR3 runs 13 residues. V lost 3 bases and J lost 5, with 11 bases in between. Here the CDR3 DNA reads TGTGCCAGCAGCGGATCACTAGGAACTGAAGCTTTCTTT. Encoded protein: CASSGSLGTEAFF. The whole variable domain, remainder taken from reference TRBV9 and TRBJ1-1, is DSGVTQTPKHLITATGQRVTLRCSPRSGDLSVYWYQQSLDQGLQFLIQYYNGEERAKGNILERFSAQQFPDLHSELNLSSLELGDSALYFCASSGSLGTEAFFGQGTRLTVV.

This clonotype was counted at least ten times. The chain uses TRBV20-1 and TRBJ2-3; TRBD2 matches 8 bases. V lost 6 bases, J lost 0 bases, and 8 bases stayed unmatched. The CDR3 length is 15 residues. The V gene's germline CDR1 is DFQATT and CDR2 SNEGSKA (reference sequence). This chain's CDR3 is CSALRGGGSTDTQYF. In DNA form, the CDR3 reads TGCAGTGCCCTCCGGGGGGGGGGGAGCACAGATACGCAGTATTTT.

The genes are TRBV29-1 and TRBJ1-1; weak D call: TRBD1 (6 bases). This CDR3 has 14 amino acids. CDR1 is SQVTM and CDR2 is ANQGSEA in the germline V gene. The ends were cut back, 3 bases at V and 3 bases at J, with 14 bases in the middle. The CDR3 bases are TGCAGCGTTGAGTACAGGGTGAAGGACACTGAAGCTTTCTTT. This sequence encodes CSVEYRVKDTEAFF.

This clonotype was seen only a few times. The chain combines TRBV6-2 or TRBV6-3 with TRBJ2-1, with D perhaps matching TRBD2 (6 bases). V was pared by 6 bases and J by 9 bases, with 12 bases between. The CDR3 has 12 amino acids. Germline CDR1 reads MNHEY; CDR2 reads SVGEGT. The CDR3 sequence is CASSLGGFEQFF. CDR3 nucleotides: TGTGCCAGCAGCCTCGGGGGTTTTGAGCAGTTCTTC.

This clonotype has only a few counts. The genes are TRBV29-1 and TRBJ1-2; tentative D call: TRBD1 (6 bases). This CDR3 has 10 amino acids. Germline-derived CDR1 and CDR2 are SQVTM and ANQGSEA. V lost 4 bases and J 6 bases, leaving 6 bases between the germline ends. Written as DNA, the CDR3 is TGCAGCGTTGCAGGGGATGGCTACACCTTC. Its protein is CSVAGDGYTF.

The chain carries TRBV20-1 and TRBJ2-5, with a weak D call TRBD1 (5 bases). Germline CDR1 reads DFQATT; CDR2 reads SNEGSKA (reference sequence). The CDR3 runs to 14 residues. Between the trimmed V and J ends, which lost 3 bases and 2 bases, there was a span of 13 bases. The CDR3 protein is CSARTLDKQETQYF. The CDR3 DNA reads TGCAGTGCTAGGACCCTGGACAAGCAAGAGACCCAGTACTTC.

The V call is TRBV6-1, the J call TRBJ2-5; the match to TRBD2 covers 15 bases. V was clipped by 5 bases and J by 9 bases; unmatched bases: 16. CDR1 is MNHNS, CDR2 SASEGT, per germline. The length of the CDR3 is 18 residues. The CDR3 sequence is CASSRGGLAGGPLSAQYF. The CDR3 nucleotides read TGTGCCAGCAGTCGAGGGGGACTAGCGGGAGGCCCTTTATCGGCCCAGTACTTC.

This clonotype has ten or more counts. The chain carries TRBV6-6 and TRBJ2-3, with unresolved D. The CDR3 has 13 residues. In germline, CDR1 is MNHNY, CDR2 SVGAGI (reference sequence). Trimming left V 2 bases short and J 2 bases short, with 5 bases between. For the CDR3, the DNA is TGTGCCAGCAGTTACGACCACACAGATACGCAGTATTTT. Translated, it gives CASSYDHTDTQYF.

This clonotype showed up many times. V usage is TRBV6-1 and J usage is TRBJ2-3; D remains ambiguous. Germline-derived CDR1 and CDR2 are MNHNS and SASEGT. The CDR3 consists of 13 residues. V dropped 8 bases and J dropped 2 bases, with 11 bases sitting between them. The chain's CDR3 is CASAPAHTDTQYF. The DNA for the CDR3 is TGTGCCAGCGCACCGGCTCACACAGATACGCAGTATTTT.

The CDR3 DNA reads TGTGCCAGCAGCGTTCGGGGTTCGGGTTACAATGAGCAGTTCTTC. Translation gives CASSVRGSGYNEQFF. V gene TRBV9 combines with J gene TRBJ2-1; a possible D gene is TRBD2 (5 bases). This CDR3 comprises 15 residues. V gave up 2 bases and J gave up 4 bases, with 13 bases separating them. Germline CDR1 and CDR2: SGDLS and YYNGEE.

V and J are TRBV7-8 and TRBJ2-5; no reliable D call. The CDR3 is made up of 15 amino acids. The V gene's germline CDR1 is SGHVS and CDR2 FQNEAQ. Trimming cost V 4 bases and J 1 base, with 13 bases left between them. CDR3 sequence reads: CASSSKGRTQETQYF. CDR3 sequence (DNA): TGTGCCAGCAGCTCCAAAGGACGGACCCAAGAGACCCAGTACTTC.

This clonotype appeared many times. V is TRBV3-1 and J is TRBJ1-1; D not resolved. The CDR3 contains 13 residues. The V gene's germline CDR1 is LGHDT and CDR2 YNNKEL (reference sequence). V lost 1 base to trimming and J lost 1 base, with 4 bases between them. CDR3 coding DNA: TGTGCCAGCAGCCAAGTGTCGAACACTGAAGCTTTCTTT. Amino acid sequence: CASSQVSNTEAFF.